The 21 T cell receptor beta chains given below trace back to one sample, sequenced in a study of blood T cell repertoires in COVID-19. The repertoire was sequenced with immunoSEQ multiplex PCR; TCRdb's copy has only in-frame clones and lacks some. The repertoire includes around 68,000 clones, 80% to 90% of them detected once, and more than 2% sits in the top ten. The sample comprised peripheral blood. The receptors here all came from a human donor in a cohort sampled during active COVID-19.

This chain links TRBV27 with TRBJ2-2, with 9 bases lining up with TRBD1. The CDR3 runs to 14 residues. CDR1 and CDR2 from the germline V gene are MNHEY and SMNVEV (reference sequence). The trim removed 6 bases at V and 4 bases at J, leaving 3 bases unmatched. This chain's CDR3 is CASRLTGGTGELFF. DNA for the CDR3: TGTGCCAGCAGATTGACAGGGGGCACCGGGGAGCTGTTTTTT.

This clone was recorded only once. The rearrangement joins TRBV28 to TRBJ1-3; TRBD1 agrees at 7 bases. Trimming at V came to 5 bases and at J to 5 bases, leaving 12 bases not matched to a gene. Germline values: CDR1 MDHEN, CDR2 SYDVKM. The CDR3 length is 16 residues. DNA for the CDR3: TGTGCCAGCAGTCGAGCGACAGGGACACGTAGAAACACCATATATTTT. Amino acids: CASSRATGTRRNTIYF.

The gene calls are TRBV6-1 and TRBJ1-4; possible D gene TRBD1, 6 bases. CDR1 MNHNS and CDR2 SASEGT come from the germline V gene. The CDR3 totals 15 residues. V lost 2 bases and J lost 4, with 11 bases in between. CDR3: CASSEKGGINEKLFF. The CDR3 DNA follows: TGTGCCAGCAGTGAAAAGGGGGGGATTAATGAAAAACTGTTTTTT.

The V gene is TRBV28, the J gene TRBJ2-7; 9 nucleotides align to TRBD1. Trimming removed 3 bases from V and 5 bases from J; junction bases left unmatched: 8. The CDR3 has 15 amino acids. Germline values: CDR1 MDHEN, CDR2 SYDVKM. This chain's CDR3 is CASSLGGQGGDEQYF. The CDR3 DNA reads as TGTGCCAGCAGTTTGGGGGGACAGGGAGGGGACGAGCAGTACTTC.

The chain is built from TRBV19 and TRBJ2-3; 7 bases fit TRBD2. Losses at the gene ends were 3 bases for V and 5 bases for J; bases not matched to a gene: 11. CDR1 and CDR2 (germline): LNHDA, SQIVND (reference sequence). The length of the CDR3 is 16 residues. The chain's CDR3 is CASSMGPAGAIDTQYF. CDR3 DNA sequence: TGTGCCAGTAGTATGGGGCCGGCGGGAGCTATAGATACGCAGTATTTT.

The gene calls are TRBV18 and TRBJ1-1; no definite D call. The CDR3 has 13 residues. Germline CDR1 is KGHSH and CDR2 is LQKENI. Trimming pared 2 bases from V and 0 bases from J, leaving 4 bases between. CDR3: CASSPSVNTEAFF. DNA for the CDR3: TGTGCCAGCTCACCAAGCGTGAACACTGAAGCTTTCTTT.

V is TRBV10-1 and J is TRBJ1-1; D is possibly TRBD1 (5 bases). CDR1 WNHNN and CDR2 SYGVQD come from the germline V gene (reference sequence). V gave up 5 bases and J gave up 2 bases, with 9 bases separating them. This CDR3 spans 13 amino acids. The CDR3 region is CASSRGRNTEAFF. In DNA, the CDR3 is TGCGCCAGCAGTAGGGGTAGAAACACTGAAGCTTTCTTT.

CDR3 sequence reads: CASSLPDGQREVDEQFF. The CDR3 nucleotides are TGTGCCAGTAGCCTCCCGGATGGTCAGCGGGAGGTGGATGAGCAGTTCTTC. The chain carries TRBV19 and TRBJ2-1; TRBD2 agrees at 9 bases. The CDR3 runs 17 residues. The J segment lost 8 bases and the V segment lost 6 bases, leaving 17 bases of the junction unmatched. CDR1 is LNHDA, CDR2 SQIVND, per germline (reference sequence).

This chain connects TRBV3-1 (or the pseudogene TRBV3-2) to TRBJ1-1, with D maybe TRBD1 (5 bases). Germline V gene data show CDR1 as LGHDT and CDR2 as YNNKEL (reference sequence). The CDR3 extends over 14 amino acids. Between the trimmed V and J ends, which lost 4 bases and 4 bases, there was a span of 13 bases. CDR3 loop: CASSRSLQGTEAFF. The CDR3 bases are TGTGCCAGCAGCCGATCCCTTCAGGGCACTGAAGCTTTCTTT.

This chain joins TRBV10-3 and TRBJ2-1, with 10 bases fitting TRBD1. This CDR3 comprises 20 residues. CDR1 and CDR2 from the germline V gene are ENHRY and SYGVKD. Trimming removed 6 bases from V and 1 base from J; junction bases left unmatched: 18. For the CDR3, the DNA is TGTGCCATCAGCGGGAGACAGGGGGCTATGGGAGGACAGTCCTACAATGAGCAGTTCTTC. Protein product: CAISGRQGAMGGQSYNEQFF.

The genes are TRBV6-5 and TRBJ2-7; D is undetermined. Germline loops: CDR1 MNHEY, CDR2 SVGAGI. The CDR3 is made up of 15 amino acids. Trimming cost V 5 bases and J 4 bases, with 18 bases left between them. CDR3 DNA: TGTGCCAGCAGTCCCCGTGGCAGTAAAAAGTACGAGCAGTACTTC. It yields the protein CASSPRGSKKYEQYF.

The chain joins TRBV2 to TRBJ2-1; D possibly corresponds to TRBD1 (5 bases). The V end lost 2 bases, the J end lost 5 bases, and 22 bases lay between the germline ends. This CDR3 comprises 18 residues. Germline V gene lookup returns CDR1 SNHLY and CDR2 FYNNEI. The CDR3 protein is CASSEYRHAGIANNEQFF. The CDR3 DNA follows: TGTGCCAGCAGTGAATACAGACACGCAGGGATTGCGAACAATGAGCAGTTCTTC.

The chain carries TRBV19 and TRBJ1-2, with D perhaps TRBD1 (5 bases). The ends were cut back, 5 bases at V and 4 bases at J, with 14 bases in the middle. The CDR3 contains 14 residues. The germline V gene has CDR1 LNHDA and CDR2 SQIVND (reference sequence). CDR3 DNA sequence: TGTGCCAGTAGTTTCCTCCAAGGGGCCTATGGCTACACCTTC. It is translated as CASSFLQGAYGYTF.

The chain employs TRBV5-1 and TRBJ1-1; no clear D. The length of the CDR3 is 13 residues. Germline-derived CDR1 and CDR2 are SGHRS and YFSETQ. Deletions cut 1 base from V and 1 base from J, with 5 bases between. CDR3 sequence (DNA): TGCGCCAGCAGCTTGCAGGCGAACACTGAAGCTTTCTTT. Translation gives CASSLQANTEAFF.

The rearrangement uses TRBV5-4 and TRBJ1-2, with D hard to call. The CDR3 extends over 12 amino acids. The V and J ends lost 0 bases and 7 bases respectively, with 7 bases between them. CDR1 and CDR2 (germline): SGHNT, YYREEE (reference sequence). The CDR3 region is CASSLEQRGYTF. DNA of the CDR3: TGTGCCAGCAGCTTGGAGCAGCGTGGCTACACCTTC.

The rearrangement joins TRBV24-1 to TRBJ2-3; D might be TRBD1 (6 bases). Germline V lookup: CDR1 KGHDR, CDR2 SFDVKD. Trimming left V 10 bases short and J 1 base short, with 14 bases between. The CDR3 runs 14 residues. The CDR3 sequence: CATSGQLGTDTQYF. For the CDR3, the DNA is TGTGCCACTTCCGGACAGCTCGGCACAGATACGCAGTATTTT.

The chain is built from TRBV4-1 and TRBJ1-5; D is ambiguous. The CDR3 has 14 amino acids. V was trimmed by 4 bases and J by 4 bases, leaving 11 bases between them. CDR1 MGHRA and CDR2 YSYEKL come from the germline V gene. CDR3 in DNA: TGCGCCAGCAGCCTCTCGTACGGTAATCAGCCCCAGCATTTT. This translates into CASSLSYGNQPQHF.

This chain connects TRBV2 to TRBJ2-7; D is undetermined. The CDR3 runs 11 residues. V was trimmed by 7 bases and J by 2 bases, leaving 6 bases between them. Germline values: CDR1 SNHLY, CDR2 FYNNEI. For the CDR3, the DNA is TGTGCCAGCACGAGAGCCTACGAGCAGTACTTC. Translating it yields CASTRAYEQYF. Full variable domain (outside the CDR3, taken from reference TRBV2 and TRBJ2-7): EPEVTQTPSHQVTQMGQEVILRCVPISNHLYFYWYRQILGQKVEFLVSFYNNEISEKSEIFDDQFSVERPDGSNFTLKIRSTKLEDSAMYFCASTRAYEQYFGPGTRLTVT.

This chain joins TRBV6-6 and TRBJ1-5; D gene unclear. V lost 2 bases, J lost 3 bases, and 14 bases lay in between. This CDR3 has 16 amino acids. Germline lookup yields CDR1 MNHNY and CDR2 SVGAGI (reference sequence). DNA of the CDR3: TGTGCCAGCAGTTACGTCGGTCGAAGTAACAATCAGCCCCAGCATTTT. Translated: CASSYVGRSNNQPQHF.

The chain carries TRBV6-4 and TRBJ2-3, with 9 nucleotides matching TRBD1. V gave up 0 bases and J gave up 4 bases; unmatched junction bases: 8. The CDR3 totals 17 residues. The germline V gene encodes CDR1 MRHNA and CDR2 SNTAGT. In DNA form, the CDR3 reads TGTGCCAGCAGTGACTCTACGACAGGGGGAGGGGCAGATACGCAGTATTTT. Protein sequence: CASSDSTTGGGADTQYF.

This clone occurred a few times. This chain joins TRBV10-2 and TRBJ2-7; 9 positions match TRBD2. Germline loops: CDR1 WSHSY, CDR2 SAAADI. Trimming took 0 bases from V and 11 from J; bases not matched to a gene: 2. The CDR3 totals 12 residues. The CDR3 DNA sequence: TGCGCCAGCAGTGAGTCCGCTAGCGGGGAGTACTTC. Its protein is CASSESASGEYF.